This TCR beta chain stems from a study of prognosis after radiotherapy for stage I lung cancer. For each of two time points, a six-milliliter draw of peripheral blood was taken. Genomic DNA provided the template from which TCR beta CDR3 was amplified by two-round multiplex PCR. Every TRBV and TRBJ gene had its own specific primer in first-round PCR. TCRdb ran MiXCR on the multiplex PCR reads and lists one entry per CDR3 protein. The sample lists some 27,000 distinct CDR3 sequences, 35% to 50% seen once, with around a third in the top ten. This clonotype was picked up many times. Trimming removed 6 bases at V and 0 bases at J, with 17 bases between. Germline CDR1 is ENHRY and CDR2 is SYGVKD. The CDR3 covers 16 residues.

The specimen comprised PBMCs, sampled before or after stereotactic body radiation therapy (not recorded which). The receptor comes from a donor of 50 years or more with non-small cell lung cancer. The rearrangement links TRBV10-3 to TRBJ1-2; D is perhaps TRBD1 (6 bases). The CDR3 DNA follows: TGTGCCATCAGGGTTGAGGGCCGGACAGCTAACTATGGCTACACCTTC. The encoded protein is CAIRVEGRTANYGYTF.